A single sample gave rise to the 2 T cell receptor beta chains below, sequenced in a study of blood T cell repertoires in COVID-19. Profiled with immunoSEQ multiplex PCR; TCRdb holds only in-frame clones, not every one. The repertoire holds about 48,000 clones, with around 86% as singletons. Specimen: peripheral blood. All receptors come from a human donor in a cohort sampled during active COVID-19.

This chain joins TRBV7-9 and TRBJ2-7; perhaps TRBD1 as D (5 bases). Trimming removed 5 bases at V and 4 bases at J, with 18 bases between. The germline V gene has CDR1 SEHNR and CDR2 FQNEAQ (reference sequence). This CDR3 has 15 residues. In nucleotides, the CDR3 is TGTGCCAGCAGCCCCCAGACAGTCTTAGGATACGAGCAGTACTTC. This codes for CASSPQTVLGYEQYF.

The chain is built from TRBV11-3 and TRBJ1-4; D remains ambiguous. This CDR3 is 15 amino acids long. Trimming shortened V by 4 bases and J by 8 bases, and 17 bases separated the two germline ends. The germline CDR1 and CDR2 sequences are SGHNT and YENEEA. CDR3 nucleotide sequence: TGTGCCAGCAGCTCCCGGTGGCCGGGAGGGGAAAAACTGTTTTTT. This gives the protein CASSSRWPGGEKLFF.